This T cell receptor (beta chain) was recovered during a study of beta chain features in type 1 diabetes. Expressed TCRB transcripts were sequenced because the isolated RNA had all been reverse transcribed beforehand. Data came from immunoSEQ multiplex PCR; TCRdb stores just in-frame clones and leaves some out. The sample includes around 430,000 clones, approximately 31% seen only once; the top ten take 0.065%. Study conclusions and caveats: The question left open here concerned HLA type influencing TCRB rearrangement. Type 1 diabetes patients showed a moderate but significant shortening of TCRB CDR3s in all four CD4+ subsets.

The CDR3 is 15 residues long. Germline V lookup: CDR1 LNHNV, CDR2 YYDKDF (reference sequence). The V end was cut by 0 bases, the J end by 2 bases, with 11 bases between. In total, each donor contributed a single heparinised blood draw that averaged about 120 mL. All of the sorted populations showed purity greater than 98%. In its sample, this clone was seen a few times. Antigen unknown. Input material: naive CD4+ T cells from blood. This rearrangement joins TRBV15 to TRBJ2-7, with D possibly matching TRBD2 (6 bases). The receptor was isolated from a man between 18 and 35 years old in good health. The CDR3 region is CATSREVAVPYEQYF. The DNA of the CDR3 is TGTGCCACCAGCAGAGAGGTAGCGGTCCCCTACGAGCAGTACTTC.